These 11 T cell receptor beta chains were all obtained from the same sample, sequenced in a study of identical twins. TCRdb processed the 5' RACE reads anew with MiXCR; each CDR3 protein has one entry. The profile covers about 570,000 distinct CDR3 sequences, with around a tenth appearing a single time and roughly 3% taken by the ten largest. The same data also contributed to another study, on yellow fever vaccine responses in identical twins.

The specimen was PBMCs. The receptors originated from a woman younger than 35 in good health.

At least ten counts were recorded for this clonotype. This chain joins TRBV4-3 and TRBJ2-3; a possible D gene is TRBD1 (6 bases). Germline lookup yields CDR1 LGHNA and CDR2 YSLEER. The CDR3 sequence is 15 residues long. V was pared by 3 bases and J by 5 bases, with 15 bases between. The CDR3 DNA reads as TGCGCCAGCAGCCAGTCAGACAGGTCGGGAGATACGCAGTATTTT. Its translation is CASSQSDRSGDTQYF.

This clonotype occurred a few times. The chain recombines TRBV29-1 with TRBJ2-3, with D tentatively TRBD1 (6 bases). The CDR3 extends over 12 amino acids. V was cut by 5 bases and J by 4 bases, with 10 bases left in between. Germline V gene data show CDR1 as SQVTM and CDR2 as ANQGSEA. CDR3 coding DNA: TGCAGCGTTCCACAGGGATCAGATACGCAGTATTTT. Its translation is CSVPQGSDTQYF.

About this clonotype: At one boundary the junction diverges from the germline segment, which might be a read error. The chain carries TRBV12-3 or TRBV12-4 and TRBJ2-2, with 9 nucleotides matching TRBD2. The CDR3 is made up of 18 amino acids. CDR3 amino acids: CACSFSISGSANTGELFF. The CDR3, as DNA: TGTGCCTGCAGTTTCTCAATTAGCGGGAGCGCGAACACCGGGGAGCTGTTTTTT.

The chain is built from TRBV25-1 and TRBJ2-7, with D perhaps TRBD2 (6 bases). Germline V CDR1 and CDR2: MGHDK, SYGVNS. V dropped 7 bases and J dropped 6 bases, with 10 bases sitting between them. This CDR3 has 11 residues. CDR3 DNA sequence: TGTGCCAGCACCGCGGGATTCGAGCAGTACTTC. Protein product: CASTAGFEQYF.

V gene TRBV18 combines with J gene TRBJ1-2; 10 bases agree with TRBD1. There are 16 residues in the CDR3. Germline CDR1 and CDR2: KGHSH and LQKENI. The V gene end was trimmed by 3 bases and the J gene end by 6 bases; junction bases not matched to a gene: 10. CDR3 DNA sequence: TGTGCCAGCTCACCCGACCGGGACAGGGGCAAGGATGGCTACACCTTC. Protein sequence: CASSPDRDRGKDGYTF.

This clonotype was recorded a few times. This chain links TRBV7-9 with TRBJ2-5, with TRBD1 as a possible D gene (6 bases). V was pared by 5 bases and J by 1 base, with 14 bases between. The CDR3 sequence is 15 residues long. Germline CDR1 is SEHNR and CDR2 is FQNEAQ (reference sequence). The CDR3: CASSPGQIFQETQYF. The CDR3, as DNA: TGTGCCAGCAGCCCAGGACAGATCTTCCAAGAGACCCAGTACTTC. Drawing the rest from reference TRBV7-9 and TRBJ2-5, the complete variable domain is DTGVSQNPRHKITKRGQNVTFRCDPISEHNRLYWYRQTLGQGPEFLTYFQNEAQLEKSRLLSDRFSAERPKGSFSTLEIQRTEQGDSAMYLCASSPGQIFQETQYFGPGTRLLVL.

The chain has TRBV5-5 and TRBJ2-7, with D uncertain. The CDR3 has 15 residues. Looked up from germline, CDR1 is SGHKS and CDR2 is YYEKEE (reference sequence). Between the trimmed V and J ends, which lost 2 bases and 2 bases, there was a span of 14 bases. CDR3 DNA: TGTGCCAGCAGCTTCCCGGACCGGAATCCCTACGAGCAGTACTTC. Translation gives CASSFPDRNPYEQYF.

The chain uses TRBV18 and TRBJ1-5; no definite D call. The ends were cut back, 7 bases at V and 6 bases at J, with 13 bases in the middle. CDR3 length equals 13 residues. Germline assignment: CDR1 KGHSH and CDR2 LQKENI. CDR3: CASCSGIGQPQHF. The CDR3, as DNA: TGTGCCAGCTGCTCCGGGATCGGTCAGCCCCAGCATTTT.

The chain carries TRBV6-4 and TRBJ2-3, with 12 bases lining up with TRBD1. Germline CDR1 reads MRHNA; CDR2 reads SNTAGT. The CDR3 extends over 19 amino acids. After removal of 6 bases from V and 1 base from J, the junction contained 14 bases not matched to a gene. The CDR3 sequence is CASRTAGTGGLEGTDTQYF. In DNA, the CDR3 is TGTGCCAGCAGGACGGCCGGGACAGGGGGCTTGGAGGGCACAGATACGCAGTATTTT.

The chain employs TRBV28 and TRBJ2-7, with TRBD1 matching 9 bases. From germline, CDR1 is MDHEN and CDR2 SYDVKM. There are 13 residues in the CDR3. Trimming at V came to 8 bases and at J to 2 bases, leaving 4 bases not matched to a gene. The CDR3 protein is CASLRQGAYEQYF. Written as DNA, the CDR3 is TGTGCCAGCCTTAGACAGGGGGCCTACGAGCAGTACTTC.

This clonotype was seen at least ten times. The gene calls are TRBV29-1 and TRBJ2-7, with D uncertain. V gave up 3 bases and J gave up 3 bases, with 6 bases separating them. Germline V lookup: CDR1 SQVTM, CDR2 ANQGSEA. CDR3 length equals 11 residues. The CDR3: CSVDRDYEQYF. In nucleotides, the CDR3 is TGCAGCGTTGACAGAGACTACGAGCAGTACTTC.